This T cell receptor (beta chain) appears in the sequencing data of a study of blood T cell repertoires in COVID-19. Looking at the study overall: Sites in the United States, Italy and Spain provided acute and convalescent COVID-19 samples. The analysed material was cDNA or gDNA that came from T cells, B-cell-depleted T cells, or PBMCs.

All enrollees were roughly 18 to 100 years old and from some 24 US areas. Recovery meant two consecutive negative NP/OP PCR tests, professional clearance, or resolved symptoms. The J segment lost 0 bases and the V segment lost 6 bases, leaving 11 bases of the junction unmatched. This CDR3 has 17 residues. The germline CDR1 and CDR2 sequences are SNHLY and FYNNEI. The repertoire was sequenced with immunoSEQ multiplex PCR; TCRdb's copy has only in-frame clones and lacks some. The table includes 450,000 to 500,000 clones, roughly 87% detected once. This receptor was identified in a woman between 18 and 29 years old who had recovered from COVID-19. Sequenced sample: PBMCs or T cells enriched from blood (not recorded which). The rearrangement joins TRBV2 to TRBJ2-1, with 7 bases identical to TRBD2. Written as DNA, the CDR3 is TGTGCCAGCAGGAACCACGCGGGGGACCTCTCCTACAATGAGCAGTTCTTC. The encoded protein is CASRNHAGDLSYNEQFF.